One sample yielded the 3 T cell receptor beta chains listed below, sequenced in a study of cytomegalovirus exposure and HLA in healthy donors. With 60 Vbeta and 13 Jbeta primers, the PCR was carried out. Sequencing used immunoSEQ multiplex PCR; TCRdb keeps in-frame clones, though not all of them. The top ten clones hold around 3.7% of a sample with 250,000 to 350,000 clones, more than 80% of them seen once. Specimen: PBMCs. The receptors were sampled from a man aged 35 to 55 in good health and CMV-seropositive.

This chain uses TRBV10-3 with TRBJ2-3, with 9 positions matching TRBD1. Germline CDR1 reads ENHRY; CDR2 reads SYGVKD. The CDR3 has 16 residues. J was trimmed by 4 bases and V by 1 base; bases with no gene match: 6. The CDR3 here is CAISELGTGPADTQYF. The DNA for the CDR3 is TGTGCCATCAGTGAGTTGGGGACAGGGCCAGCAGATACGCAGTATTTT.

The chain recombines TRBV5-5 with TRBJ2-7, with TRBD2 as a possible D gene (5 bases). Germline CDR1 and CDR2: SGHKS and YYEKEE (reference sequence). The CDR3 runs to 14 residues. V lost 0 bases and J 0 bases, leaving 7 bases between the germline ends. The CDR3 DNA reads as TGTGCCAGCAGCTTGGGTGGAGGCTCCTACGAGCAGTACTTC. Amino acids: CASSLGGGSYEQYF.

The rearrangement uses TRBV4-2 and TRBJ2-3, with 8 bases lining up with TRBD2. J lost 1 base, V lost 0 bases, and 3 bases had no gene match. The CDR3 extends over 16 amino acids. CDR1 is LGHNA, CDR2 YNFKEQ, per germline. The CDR3 sequence: CASSQDERERTDTQYF. CDR3 sequence (DNA): TGTGCCAGCAGCCAAGACGAGCGGGAGCGCACAGATACGCAGTATTTT.